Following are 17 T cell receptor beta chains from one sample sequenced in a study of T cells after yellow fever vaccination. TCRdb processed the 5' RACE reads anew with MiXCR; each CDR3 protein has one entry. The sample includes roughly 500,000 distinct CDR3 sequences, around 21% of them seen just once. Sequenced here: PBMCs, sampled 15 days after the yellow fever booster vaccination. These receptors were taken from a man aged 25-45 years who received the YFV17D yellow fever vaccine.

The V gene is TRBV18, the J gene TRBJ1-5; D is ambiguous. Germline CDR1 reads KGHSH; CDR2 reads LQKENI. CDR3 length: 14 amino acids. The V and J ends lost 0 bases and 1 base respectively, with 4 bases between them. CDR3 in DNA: TGTGCCAGCTCACCACCCTTAAGCAATCAGCCCCAGCATTTT. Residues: CASSPPLSNQPQHF.

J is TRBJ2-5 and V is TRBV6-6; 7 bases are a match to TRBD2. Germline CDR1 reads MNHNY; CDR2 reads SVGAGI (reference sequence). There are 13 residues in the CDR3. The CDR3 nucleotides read TGTGCGGGGAGGGGCAGAATGGAAGAGACCCAGTACTTC. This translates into CAGRGRMEETQYF.

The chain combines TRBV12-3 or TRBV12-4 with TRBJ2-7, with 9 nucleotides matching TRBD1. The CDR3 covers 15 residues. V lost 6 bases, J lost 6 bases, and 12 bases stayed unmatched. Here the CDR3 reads CASSYNGNRGREQYF. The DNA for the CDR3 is TGTGCCAGCAGCTACAACGGGAACAGGGGGCGCGAGCAGTACTTC.

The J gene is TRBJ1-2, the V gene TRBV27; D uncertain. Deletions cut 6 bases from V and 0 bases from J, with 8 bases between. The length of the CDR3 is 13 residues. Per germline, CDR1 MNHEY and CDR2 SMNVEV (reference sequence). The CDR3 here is CASRDTTNYGYTF. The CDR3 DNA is TGTGCCAGCAGAGACACTACTAACTATGGCTACACCTTC.

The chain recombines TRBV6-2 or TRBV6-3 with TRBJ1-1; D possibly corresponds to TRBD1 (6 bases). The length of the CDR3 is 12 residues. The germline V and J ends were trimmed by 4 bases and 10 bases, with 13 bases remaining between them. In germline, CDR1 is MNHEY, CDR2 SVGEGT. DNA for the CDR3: TGTGCCAGCAGTTCCAACTACAGGGCAGCTTTCTTT. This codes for CASSSNYRAAFF.

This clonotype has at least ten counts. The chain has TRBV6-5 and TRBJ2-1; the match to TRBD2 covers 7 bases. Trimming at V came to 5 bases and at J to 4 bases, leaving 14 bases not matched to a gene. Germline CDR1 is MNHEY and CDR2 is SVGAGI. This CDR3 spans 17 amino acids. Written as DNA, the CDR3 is TGTGCCAGCAGTACTTCCACGGGGGGAGTGGGGTACAATGAGCAGTTCTTC. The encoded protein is CASSTSTGGVGYNEQFF.

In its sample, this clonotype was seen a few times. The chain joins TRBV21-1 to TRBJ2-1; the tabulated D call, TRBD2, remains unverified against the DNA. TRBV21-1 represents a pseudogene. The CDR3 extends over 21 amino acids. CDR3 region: CASSKKLELAGSPTTYNEQFF. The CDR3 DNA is TGTGCCAGCAGCAAAAAGTTAGAACTAGCGGGTTCCCCTACAACCTACAATGAGCAGTTCTTC.

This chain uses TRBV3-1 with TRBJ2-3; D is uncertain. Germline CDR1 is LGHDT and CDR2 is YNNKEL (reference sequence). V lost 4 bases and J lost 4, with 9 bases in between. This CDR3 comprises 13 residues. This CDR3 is CASSPGPPDTQYF. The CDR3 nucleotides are TGTGCCAGCAGCCCAGGCCCCCCAGATACGCAGTATTTT.

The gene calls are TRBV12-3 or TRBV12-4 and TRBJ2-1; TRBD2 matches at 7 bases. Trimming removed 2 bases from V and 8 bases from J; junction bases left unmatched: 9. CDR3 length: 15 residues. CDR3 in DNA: TGTGCCAGCAGTTTACGGAGCGGGGCCTGGTATGAGCAGTTCTTC. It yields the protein CASSLRSGAWYEQFF.

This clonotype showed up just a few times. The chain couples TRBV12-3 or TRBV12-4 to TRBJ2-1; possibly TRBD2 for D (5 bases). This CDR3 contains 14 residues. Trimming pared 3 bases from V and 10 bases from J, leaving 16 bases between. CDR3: CASSFNGGFGEQFF. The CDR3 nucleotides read TGTGCCAGCAGTTTTAATGGCGGGTTCGGGGAGCAGTTCTTC.

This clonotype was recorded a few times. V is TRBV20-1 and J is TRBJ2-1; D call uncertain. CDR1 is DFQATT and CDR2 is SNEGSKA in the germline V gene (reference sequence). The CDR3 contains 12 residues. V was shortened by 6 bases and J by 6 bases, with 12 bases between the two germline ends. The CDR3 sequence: CSAELNPNEQFF. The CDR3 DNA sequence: TGCAGTGCAGAGCTAAACCCCAATGAGCAGTTCTTC.

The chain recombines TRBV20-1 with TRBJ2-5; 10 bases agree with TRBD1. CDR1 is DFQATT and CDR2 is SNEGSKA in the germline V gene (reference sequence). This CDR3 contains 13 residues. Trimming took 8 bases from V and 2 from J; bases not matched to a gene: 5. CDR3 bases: TGCAGTTGCCGGGACAGGGGACAAGAGACCCAGTACTTC. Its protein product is CSCRDRGQETQYF.

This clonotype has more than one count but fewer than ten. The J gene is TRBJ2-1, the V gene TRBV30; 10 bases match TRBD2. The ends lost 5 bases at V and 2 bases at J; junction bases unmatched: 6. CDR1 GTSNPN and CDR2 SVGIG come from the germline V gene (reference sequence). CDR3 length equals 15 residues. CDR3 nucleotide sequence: TGTGCCTGGGGGACTAGCGTTGACGCCTACAATGAGCAGTTCTTC. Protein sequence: CAWGTSVDAYNEQFF. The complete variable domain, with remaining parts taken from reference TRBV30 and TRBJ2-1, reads SQTIHQWPATLVQPVGSPLSLECTVEGTSNPNLYWYRQAAGRGLQLLFYSVGIGQISSEVPQNLSASRPQDRQFILSSKKLLLSDSGFYLCAWGTSVDAYNEQFFGPGTRLTVL.

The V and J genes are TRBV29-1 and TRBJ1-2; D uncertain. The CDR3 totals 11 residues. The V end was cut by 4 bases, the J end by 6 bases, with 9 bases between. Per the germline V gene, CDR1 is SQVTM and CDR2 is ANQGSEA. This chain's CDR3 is CSVALGDGYTF. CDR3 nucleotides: TGCAGCGTTGCCCTCGGGGATGGCTACACCTTC.

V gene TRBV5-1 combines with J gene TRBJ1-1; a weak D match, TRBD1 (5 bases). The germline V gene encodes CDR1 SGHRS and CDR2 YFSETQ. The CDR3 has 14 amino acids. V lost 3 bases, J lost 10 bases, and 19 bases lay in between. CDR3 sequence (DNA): TGCGCCAGCAGCTACAATCGGGGCGGGGACGCAGCTTTCTTT. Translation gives CASSYNRGGDAAFF.

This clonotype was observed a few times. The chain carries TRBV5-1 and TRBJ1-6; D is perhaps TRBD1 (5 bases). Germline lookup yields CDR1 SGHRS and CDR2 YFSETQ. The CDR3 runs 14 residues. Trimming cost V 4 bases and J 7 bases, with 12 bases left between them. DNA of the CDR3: TGCGCCAGCAGCCCCAGGGCCGAAAATTCACCCCTCCACTTT. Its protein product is CASSPRAENSPLHF.

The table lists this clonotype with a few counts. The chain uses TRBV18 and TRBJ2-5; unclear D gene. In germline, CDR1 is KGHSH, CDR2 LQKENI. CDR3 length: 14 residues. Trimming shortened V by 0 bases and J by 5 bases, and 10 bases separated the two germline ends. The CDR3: CASSPPTRIETQYF. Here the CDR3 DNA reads TGTGCCAGCTCACCACCCACGCGGATCGAGACCCAGTACTTC.